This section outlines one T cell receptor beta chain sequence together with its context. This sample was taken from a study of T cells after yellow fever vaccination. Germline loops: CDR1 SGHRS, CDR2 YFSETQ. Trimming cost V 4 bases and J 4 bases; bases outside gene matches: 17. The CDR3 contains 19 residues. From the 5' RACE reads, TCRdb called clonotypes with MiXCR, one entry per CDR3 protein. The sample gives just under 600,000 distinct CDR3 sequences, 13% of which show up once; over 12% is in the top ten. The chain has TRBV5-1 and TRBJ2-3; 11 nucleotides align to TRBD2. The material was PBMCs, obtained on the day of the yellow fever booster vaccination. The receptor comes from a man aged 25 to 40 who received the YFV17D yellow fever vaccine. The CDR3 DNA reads TGCGCCAGCAGCGGCCCGGTGAAGGCTAGCGGGAGGAATTCAGATACGCAGTATTTT. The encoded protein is CASSGPVKASGRNSDTQYF.